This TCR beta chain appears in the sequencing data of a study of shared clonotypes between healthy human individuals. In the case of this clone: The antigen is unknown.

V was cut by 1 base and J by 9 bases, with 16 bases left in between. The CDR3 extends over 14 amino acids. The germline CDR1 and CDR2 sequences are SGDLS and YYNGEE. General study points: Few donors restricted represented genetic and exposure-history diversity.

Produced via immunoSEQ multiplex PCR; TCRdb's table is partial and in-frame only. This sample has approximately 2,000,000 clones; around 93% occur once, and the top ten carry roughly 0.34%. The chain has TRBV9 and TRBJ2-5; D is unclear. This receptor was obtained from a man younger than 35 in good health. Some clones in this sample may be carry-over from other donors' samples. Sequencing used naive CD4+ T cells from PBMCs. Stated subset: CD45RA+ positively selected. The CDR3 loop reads CASSVWSTGVAQYF. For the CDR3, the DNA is TGTGCCAGCAGCGTATGGAGTACTGGGGTGGCCCAGTACTTC.